One and the same sample provided the 19 T cell receptor beta chains below, sequenced in a study of blood T cell repertoires in COVID-19. Clones were sequenced by immunoSEQ multiplex PCR, and TCRdb holds only the in-frame ones, with some missing. In the table there are tens of thousands of clones, 80% to 90% of which are singletons. Sequencing was done on a sample of peripheral blood. Every receptor here comes from a man in his sixties with acute or convalescent COVID-19.

V gene TRBV5-6 combines with J gene TRBJ2-3, with 8 bases aligning to TRBD1. Losses at the gene ends were 1 base for V and 5 bases for J; bases not matched to a gene: 6. The germline V gene has CDR1 SGHDT and CDR2 YYEEEE. This CDR3 is 15 amino acids long. The CDR3 loop reads CASSLSGGAVDTQYF. The CDR3 region has the DNA TGTGCCAGCAGCTTGTCAGGGGGCGCGGTAGATACGCAGTATTTT.

The rearrangement links TRBV6-5 to TRBJ1-1; 7 bases map to TRBD1. V lost 4 bases and J lost 1; bases outside the gene matches: 9. CDR1 and CDR2 from the germline V gene are MNHEY and SVGAGI. This CDR3 spans 16 amino acids. In DNA form, the CDR3 reads TGTGCCAGCAGTTCCGGACAGGTGAGGGGGAACACTGAAGCTTTCTTT. Translating it yields CASSSGQVRGNTEAFF.

V gene TRBV7-2 combines with J gene TRBJ1-1, with D possibly TRBD1 on 6 matching bases. Germline loops: CDR1 SGHTA, CDR2 FQGNSA. The CDR3 extends over 15 amino acids. V lost 5 bases and J lost 7, with 20 bases in between. CDR3 coding DNA: TGTGCCAGCAGCCTCAAACAGGGCGGTTTAAGTGAAGCTTTCTTT. It specifies CASSLKQGGLSEAFF.

The CDR3 bases are TGTGCCAGCAGTGAACGACAGGGGTACTCACCCCTCCACTTT. Protein sequence: CASSERQGYSPLHF. The rearrangement links TRBV6-1 to TRBJ1-6, with 8 bases fitting TRBD1. Germline CDR1 and CDR2: MNHNS and SASEGT. With V trimmed by 2 bases and J by 10 bases, 4 bases remained unmatched. The CDR3 runs to 14 residues.

The chain uses TRBV9 and TRBJ1-5; 7 nucleotides align to TRBD1. The germline CDR1 and CDR2 sequences are SGDLS and YYNGEE. Trimming took 4 bases from V and 4 from J; bases not matched to a gene: 5. The length of the CDR3 is 14 residues. The CDR3: CASSYRDSNQPQHF. The CDR3 DNA is TGTGCCAGCAGCTACCGGGACAGTAATCAGCCCCAGCATTTT.

This clone was observed once. The chain combines TRBV7-2 with TRBJ1-2; TRBD1 matches 8 bases. Germline-derived CDR1 and CDR2 are SGHTA and FQGNSA. The J segment lost 1 base and the V segment lost 5 bases, leaving 9 bases of the junction unmatched. The CDR3 runs to 16 residues. The chain's CDR3 is CASSLGQVTVNYGYTF. CDR3 bases: TGTGCCAGCAGCCTGGGACAGGTTACCGTTAACTATGGCTACACCTTC.

The chain recombines TRBV20-1 with TRBJ2-7, with D possibly being TRBD1 or TRBD2 (5 bases each). V was cut by 3 bases and J by 9 bases, with 12 bases left in between. This CDR3 is 11 amino acids long. The germline V gene has CDR1 DFQATT and CDR2 SNEGSKA (reference sequence). CDR3 amino acids: CSASGAGGQYF. Here the CDR3 DNA reads TGCAGTGCTAGTGGGGCGGGCGGGCAGTACTTC.

This rearrangement joins TRBV3-1 (or the pseudogene TRBV3-2) to TRBJ2-7, with a weak D call TRBD2 (7 bases). Deletions cut 1 base from V and 4 bases from J, with 11 bases between. This CDR3 has 14 amino acids. Germline-derived CDR1 and CDR2 are LGHDT and YNNKEL (reference sequence). CDR3 coding DNA: TGTGCCAGCAGCCAAGGGGGAGGGGGGTACGAGCAGTACTTC. It yields the protein CASSQGGGGYEQYF.

The rearrangement joins TRBV19 to TRBJ2-7; 10 positions match TRBD1. The CDR3 consists of 16 residues. J gave up 5 bases and V 7 bases, and 14 bases lay outside the gene matches. Looked up from germline, CDR1 is LNHDA and CDR2 is SQIVND (reference sequence). The CDR3 spells CASKAPGTGAGHEQYF. The CDR3 DNA follows: TGTGCCAGTAAGGCCCCCGGGACAGGGGCGGGACACGAGCAGTACTTC.

This chain links TRBV10-2 with TRBJ2-6; tentative D call: TRBD1 (6 bases). CDR3 length equals 13 residues. Germline CDR1 is WSHSY and CDR2 is SAAADI. Trimming removed 11 bases from V and 0 bases from J, with 8 bases in between. The CDR3 nucleotides are TGCGCCTACAGGGACTCTGGGGCCAACGTCCTGACTTTC. It codes for CAYRDSGANVLTF.

This clone was counted a few times. The CDR3 spells CASSWEGNQPQHF. CDR3 nucleotides: TGTGCCAGCAGCTGGGAGGGTAATCAGCCCCAGCATTTT. The chain combines TRBV7-9 with TRBJ1-5; D gene unclear. The CDR3 length is 13 residues. Germline CDR1 is SEHNR and CDR2 is FQNEAQ (reference sequence). V was trimmed by 4 bases and J by 4 bases, leaving 8 bases between them.

The chain's CDR3 is CASSLGGGKGSYEQYF. In DNA form, the CDR3 reads TGTGCCAGCAGCTTGGGGGGGGGCAAGGGCTCCTACGAGCAGTACTTC. The chain uses TRBV5-4 and TRBJ2-7; D might be TRBD2 (7 bases). The CDR3 has 16 amino acids. Trimming cost V 0 bases and J 0 bases, with 13 bases left between them. Looked up from germline, CDR1 is SGHNT and CDR2 is YYREEE (reference sequence).

The CDR3 nucleotides read TGCAGCGGAGGACAGGGTGACTATGGCTACACCTTC. This translates into CSGGQGDYGYTF. The chain combines TRBV29-1 with TRBJ1-2, with 8 bases lining up with TRBD1. Germline V CDR1 and CDR2: SQVTM, ANQGSEA. With 7 bases clipped from V and 3 bases from J, the junction kept 4 bases outside the gene matches. This CDR3 is built from 12 residues.

The V call is TRBV2, the J call TRBJ2-5; 9 bases are a match to TRBD1. With V trimmed by 6 bases and J by 5 bases, 7 bases remained unmatched. The CDR3 has 14 residues. Germline CDR1 reads SNHLY; CDR2 reads FYNNEI. CDR3 nucleotide sequence: TGTGCCAGCAGAAGCACAGGGGGCCTGGAGACCCAGTACTTC. It codes for CASRSTGGLETQYF.

The chain has TRBV2 and TRBJ1-6; a weak D match, TRBD1 (6 bases). V shed 6 bases and J shed 1 base, with 10 bases lying between them. This CDR3 has 15 residues. Germline CDR1 reads SNHLY; CDR2 reads FYNNEI. The CDR3 here is CASREQGSYNSPLHF. For the CDR3, the DNA is TGTGCCAGCAGGGAACAGGGATCCTATAATTCACCCCTCCACTTT. Variable domain in full (rest from reference TRBV2 and TRBJ1-6): EPEVTQTPSHQVTQMGQEVILRCVPISNHLYFYWYRQILGQKVEFLVSFYNNEISEKSEIFDDQFSVERPDGSNFTLKIRSTKLEDSAMYFCASREQGSYNSPLHFGNGTRLTVT.

This clone appeared a few times. The rearrangement uses TRBV21-1 and TRBJ1-6. TRBV21-1 is classified as a pseudogene. This CDR3 contains 16 residues. The CDR3 region has the DNA TGTGCCAGCAGCAAATATTCGGAGGTATATTGGTCACCCCTCCACTTT. Protein: CASSKYSEVYWSPLHF.

V usage is TRBV18 and J usage is TRBJ1-1; weak D call: TRBD1 (6 bases). The germline V gene encodes CDR1 KGHSH and CDR2 LQKENI. Trimming stripped 5 bases from V and 1 base from J, with 11 bases between. The CDR3 is 14 amino acids. CDR3 residues: CASSSQGWNTEAFF. The CDR3 region has the DNA TGTGCCAGCTCATCTCAGGGGTGGAACACTGAAGCTTTCTTT.

The gene calls are TRBV5-1 and TRBJ1-2; D remains unclear. CDR1 and CDR2 from the germline V gene are SGHRS and YFSETQ. This CDR3 is built from 14 residues. Trimming pared 4 bases from V and 1 base from J, leaving 11 bases between. The chain's CDR3 is CASSQPGINYGYTF. The DNA of the CDR3 is TGCGCCAGCAGCCAACCCGGGATTAACTATGGCTACACCTTC.

This clone appeared once. The chain carries TRBV5-6 and TRBJ1-6; no reliable D call. The germline V gene encodes CDR1 SGHDT and CDR2 YYEEEE. V was shortened by 3 bases and J by 0 bases, with 10 bases between the two germline ends. This CDR3 contains 16 residues. The CDR3: CASSSAGSSYNSPLHF. The CDR3 nucleotides are TGTGCCAGCAGCTCTGCCGGGAGCTCCTATAATTCACCCCTCCACTTT.